The 30 T cell receptor beta chains below were found in one sample sequenced in a study of response to subunit inactivated influenza vaccine. One entry per CDR3 protein results from TCRdb running MiXCR on the RT-PCR reads. The sample carries about 780,000 distinct CDR3 sequences, 15% to 20% recorded once. The sample consisted of PBMCs from blood, taken about 5 days after vaccination. All receptors derive from a man in his forties or fifties who received an inactivated influenza vaccine.

The chain has TRBV9 and TRBJ2-2; perhaps TRBD1 as D (6 bases). The CDR3 is 15 amino acids. Germline V CDR1 and CDR2: SGDLS, YYNGEE. V lost 3 bases and J 0 bases, leaving 9 bases between the germline ends. DNA of the CDR3: TGTGCCAGCAGCGACGGGACAACGAACACCGGGGAGCTGTTTTTT. The encoded protein is CASSDGTTNTGELFF.

There are a few counts of this clonotype. The V call is TRBV5-1, the J call TRBJ1-1; D ambiguous. Germline loops: CDR1 SGHRS, CDR2 YFSETQ. V was shortened by 3 bases and J by 1 base, with 10 bases between the two germline ends. The CDR3 sequence is 14 residues long. CDR3 loop: CASSSGRPNTEAFF. The CDR3 nucleotides are TGCGCCAGCAGCTCTGGCAGACCGAACACTGAAGCTTTCTTT.

This clonotype came up a few times. This rearrangement joins TRBV5-1 to TRBJ2-3; D might be TRBD1 (5 bases). The germline V and J ends were trimmed by 3 bases and 4 bases, with 12 bases remaining between them. Germline-derived CDR1 and CDR2 are SGHRS and YFSETQ. This CDR3 comprises 14 residues. The CDR3 sequence: CASSSQGPPDTQYF. DNA for the CDR3: TGCGCCAGCAGCTCGCAGGGTCCACCAGATACGCAGTATTTT.

This clonotype was counted between two and nine times. This chain links TRBV7-8 with TRBJ2-7; tentative D call: TRBD2 (6 bases). The CDR3 covers 16 residues. The germline CDR1 and CDR2 sequences are SGHVS and FQNEAQ. V lost 5 bases and J lost 6, with 23 bases in between. The CDR3 DNA reads as TGTGCCAGCAGCGCTAGCCGATTGGGAGGCTTGGGCGAGCAGTACTTC. Its protein is CASSASRLGGLGEQYF.

The rearrangement uses TRBV10-3 and TRBJ1-6; D gene unclear. The CDR3 consists of 13 residues. Germline CDR1 reads ENHRY; CDR2 reads SYGVKD. V was pared by 6 bases and J by 6 bases, with 9 bases between. The CDR3 sequence is CAIREGGNSPLHF. The CDR3 DNA reads TGTGCCATCAGGGAGGGAGGTAATTCACCCCTCCACTTT.

This rearrangement joins TRBV5-6 to TRBJ1-4; 7 nucleotides agree with TRBD1. J gave up 5 bases and V 5 bases, and 9 bases lay outside the gene matches. Germline assignment: CDR1 SGHDT and CDR2 YYEEEE. CDR3 length equals 15 residues. The CDR3 DNA reads as TGTGCCAGCAGAAAAACAGGGGAACCGAATGAAAAACTGTTTTTT. Translating it yields CASRKTGEPNEKLFF.

This clonotype turned up a few times. This chain uses TRBV7-9 with TRBJ2-3; no clear D gene. CDR1 is SEHNR and CDR2 is FQNEAQ in the germline V gene (reference sequence). V shed 1 base and J shed 0 bases, with 8 bases lying between them. The CDR3 has 15 amino acids. In nucleotides, the CDR3 is TGTGCCAGCAGCTTAGTGAGTCTAAGCACAGATACGCAGTATTTT. Its protein is CASSLVSLSTDTQYF.

The chain is built from TRBV5-5 and TRBJ2-5; TRBD2 aligns across 11 bases. The CDR3 extends over 15 amino acids. CDR1 is SGHKS, CDR2 YYEKEE, per germline (reference sequence). Losses at the gene ends were 5 bases for V and 1 base for J; bases not matched to a gene: 4. CDR3 DNA: TGTGCCAGCAGTCATAGCGGGAGGGTCCAAGAGACCCAGTACTTC. Translation gives CASSHSGRVQETQYF.

The rearrangement joins TRBV7-2 to TRBJ1-5, with TRBD1 matching 9 bases. Unmatched junction bases numbered 7, after V lost 1 base and J lost 6 bases. The CDR3 has 16 amino acids. Germline V CDR1 and CDR2: SGHTA, FQGNSA. The CDR3 reads CASSLVEGQGGQPQHF. The CDR3 bases are TGTGCCAGCAGCTTAGTTGAGGGACAGGGAGGTCAGCCCCAGCATTTT.

The chain links TRBV6-5 to TRBJ1-5, with 11 bases that match TRBD1. The germline V gene encodes CDR1 MNHEY and CDR2 SVGAGI. V lost 0 bases and J lost 5; bases outside the gene matches: 9. The CDR3 sequence is 18 residues long. Here the CDR3 reads CASSYSGQGDRNYQPQHF. The DNA for the CDR3 is TGTGCCAGCAGTTACTCGGGACAGGGGGATCGAAATTATCAGCCCCAGCATTTT.

This clonotype showed up just a few times. This chain uses TRBV12-5 with TRBJ2-1; no definite D call. CDR1 and CDR2 from the germline V gene are LGHNT and FRNRAP. The CDR3 extends over 12 amino acids. The V end was cut by 2 bases, the J end by 4 bases, with 3 bases between. CDR3 DNA: TGTGCTAGTGGTTTGTTATACAATGAGCAGTTCTTC. This translates into CASGLLYNEQFF. Full variable domain (missing parts from reference TRBV12-5 and TRBJ2-1): DARVTQTPRHKVTEMGQEVTMRCQPILGHNTVFWYRQTMMQGLELLAYFRNRAPLDDSGMPKDRFSAEMPDATLATLKIQPSEPRDSAVYFCASGLLYNEQFFGPGTRLTVL.

This clonotype was counted only a few times. V gene TRBV4-3 combines with J gene TRBJ2-1; the D gene is possibly TRBD1 (7 bases). The CDR3 is 16 amino acids. Germline V gene sequence: CDR1 LGHNA, CDR2 YSLEER. V lost 1 base to trimming and J lost 6 bases, with 16 bases between them. CDR3 nucleotide sequence: TGCGCCAGCAGCCAAGTATGGAGGGGGCGATCCAATGAGCAGTTCTTC. The encoded protein is CASSQVWRGRSNEQFF.

The sample holds a few counts of this clonotype. The rearrangement joins TRBV10-3 to TRBJ2-5; no clear D gene. The ends were cut back, 3 bases at V and 0 bases at J, with 5 bases in the middle. Germline V gene data show CDR1 as ENHRY and CDR2 as SYGVKD. The CDR3 is 13 residues long. The CDR3 coding sequence is TGTGCCATCAGTGATAATTACCAAGAGACCCAGTACTTC. This encodes CAISDNYQETQYF.

This rearrangement joins TRBV10-3 to TRBJ1-1, with D perhaps matching TRBD1 (5 bases). Germline loops: CDR1 ENHRY, CDR2 SYGVKD. CDR3 length: 14 residues. The V end was cut by 11 bases, the J end by 1 base, with 17 bases between. This chain's CDR3 is CAVKQASTNTEAFF. Here the CDR3 DNA reads TGTGCCGTCAAACAGGCGTCCACGAACACTGAAGCTTTCTTT.

CDR3 nucleotides: TGTGCCAGCAGACGCACCTTCCAGGCTTACAATGAGCAGTTCTTC. Translated, it gives CASRRTFQAYNEQFF. The chain combines TRBV6-1 with TRBJ2-1; D gene ambiguous. CDR1 is MNHNS, CDR2 SASEGT, per germline. The CDR3 is made up of 15 amino acids. The V end was cut by 6 bases, the J end by 4 bases, with 16 bases between.

The chain couples TRBV3-1 to TRBJ2-1; 8 bases match TRBD1. The CDR3 consists of 12 residues. With 4 bases clipped from V and 12 bases from J, the junction kept 5 bases outside the gene matches. Germline values: CDR1 LGHDT, CDR2 YNNKEL (reference sequence). This CDR3 reads CASSRGTGGQFF. CDR3 bases: TGTGCCAGCAGCCGGGGAACAGGGGGGCAGTTCTTC.

V is TRBV5-1 and J is TRBJ2-7; D is tentatively TRBD1 or TRBD2 (5 bases each). Germline V gene lookup returns CDR1 SGHRS and CDR2 YFSETQ. V lost 0 bases, J lost 2 bases, and 21 bases lay in between. The CDR3 covers 18 residues. The CDR3 bases are TGCGCCAGCAGCTTGGACAGGATAGCGTTTTCGGAGACCTACGAGCAGTACTTC. Translating it yields CASSLDRIAFSETYEQYF.

About this clonotype itself: One end of the junction varies from germline; a read error may be responsible. The CDR3 bases are TGTGCCAGCAGTGATCCGGGACGGTCCTCCGAGCAGTACTTC. This encodes CASSDPGRSSEQYF. This chain joins TRBV6-1 and TRBJ2-7; the D call may be TRBD1 or TRBD2 (5 bases each). CDR3 size: 14 residues. Germline V gives CDR1 MNHNS, CDR2 SASEGT.

The J gene is TRBJ1-4, the V gene TRBV29-1; tentatively, D is TRBD1 (6 bases). In germline, CDR1 is SQVTM, CDR2 ANQGSEA. V was clipped by 4 bases and J by 3 bases, with 12 bases between them. The CDR3 is 14 amino acids. DNA of the CDR3: TGCAGCGTTGCCCGGGACACTTCTAATGAAAAACTGTTTTTT. Its translation: CSVARDTSNEKLFF.

The rearrangement links TRBV7-6 to TRBJ1-1; perhaps TRBD1 as D (5 bases). V was cut by 5 bases and J by 3 bases, with 10 bases left in between. The CDR3 is 13 amino acids. Germline V gives CDR1 SGHVS, CDR2 FNYEAQ. The CDR3 DNA reads as TGTGCCAGCAGCGACACAGGTTACACTGAAGCTTTCTTT. It is translated as CASSDTGYTEAFF.

V and J are TRBV9 and TRBJ2-1; D unresolved. Germline lookup yields CDR1 SGDLS and CDR2 YYNGEE. V was trimmed by 3 bases and J by 6 bases, leaving 22 bases between them. The CDR3 contains 17 residues. The DNA of the CDR3 is TGTGCCAGCAGCGGACGACCGGGCCGAAACCGCCTCAATGAGCAGTTCTTC. Translated: CASSGRPGRNRLNEQFF.

The rearrangement links TRBV7-8 to TRBJ2-2; 12 bases map to TRBD2. Per germline, CDR1 SGHVS and CDR2 FQNEAQ. V lost 3 bases and J lost 4; bases outside the gene matches: 6. The CDR3 is 17 amino acids. CDR3 DNA sequence: TGTGCCAGCAGCTTGCTAGCGGGGGGGCCGATCACCGGGGAGCTGTTTTTT. This sequence encodes CASSLLAGGPITGELFF.

This chain links TRBV6-5 with TRBJ2-1; D unresolved. The CDR3 has 12 amino acids. The germline V gene has CDR1 MNHEY and CDR2 SVGAGI. Deletions cut 8 bases from V and 4 bases from J, with 9 bases between. CDR3 sequence (DNA): TGTGCCAGCGGCCGGTGGTACAATGAGCAGTTCTTC. Translated: CASGRWYNEQFF.

There are many counts of this clonotype. This chain connects TRBV9 to TRBJ2-1, with D possibly being TRBD2 (6 bases). The CDR3 consists of 15 residues. V was cut by 4 bases and J by 3 bases, with 14 bases left in between. Germline assignment: CDR1 SGDLS and CDR2 YYNGEE. CDR3 residues: CASSSGTSIYNEQFF. DNA of the CDR3: TGTGCCAGCAGCTCTGGCACTAGCATCTACAATGAGCAGTTCTTC.

In its sample, this clonotype was seen a few times. The gene calls are TRBV4-3 and TRBJ2-1, with 8 bases aligning to TRBD1. In germline, CDR1 is LGHNA, CDR2 YSLEER. V lost 1 base and J lost 3; bases outside the gene matches: 5. The CDR3 length is 16 residues. This CDR3 is CASSQVQGVLYNEQFF. In DNA form, the CDR3 reads TGCGCCAGCAGCCAAGTACAGGGGGTCCTCTACAATGAGCAGTTCTTC.

The rearrangement uses TRBV4-2 and TRBJ1-1, with D maybe TRBD1 (5 bases). The V end lost 1 base, the J end lost 5 bases, and 14 bases lay between the germline ends. Germline V lookup: CDR1 LGHNA, CDR2 YNFKEQ. The CDR3 is made up of 15 amino acids. The CDR3 sequence: CASSQGVEQVTEAFF. The CDR3 nucleotides read TGTGCCAGCAGCCAAGGGGTGGAACAGGTAACTGAAGCTTTCTTT.

The chain couples TRBV5-1 to TRBJ2-1, with a weak D call TRBD1 (6 bases). Germline V CDR1 and CDR2: SGHRS, YFSETQ. V shed 4 bases and J shed 3 bases, with 14 bases lying between them. CDR3 size: 15 residues. The CDR3 loop reads CASSSRQALYNEQFF. In DNA form, the CDR3 reads TGCGCCAGCAGCAGTAGACAGGCCCTCTACAATGAGCAGTTCTTC.

For the CDR3, the DNA is TGCAGTGCTAGAGCGGGGGGGACGTCGCAAGAGACCCAGTACTTC. Protein sequence: CSARAGGTSQETQYF. The chain is built from TRBV20-1 and TRBJ2-5; 8 nucleotides line up with TRBD2. Germline CDR1 is DFQATT and CDR2 is SNEGSKA (reference sequence). The CDR3 has 15 residues. The junction had 6 bases not matched to a gene; V was cut back by 1 base and J by 2 bases.

In this sample, this clonotype turned up a few times. This CDR3 reads CASTGTSGEQYF. Written as DNA, the CDR3 is TGTGCCAGCACCGGGACTAGCGGTGAGCAGTACTTC. The V and J genes are TRBV10-3 and TRBJ2-7; 11 bases are shared with TRBD2. This CDR3 contains 12 residues. Germline V gene lookup returns CDR1 ENHRY and CDR2 SYGVKD. The V and J ends lost 10 bases and 7 bases, in that order; junction bases with no gene match: 6.

This clonotype was observed a few times. The chain uses TRBV7-9 and TRBJ2-1; TRBD1 matches at 7 bases. The CDR3 is 15 residues long. The germline CDR1 and CDR2 sequences are SEHNR and FQNEAQ (reference sequence). Trimming took 5 bases from V and 4 from J; bases not matched to a gene: 8. CDR3 sequence reads: CASSAGGFNYNEQFF. CDR3 coding DNA: TGTGCCAGCAGCGCAGGGGGTTTTAATTACAATGAGCAGTTCTTC.